The next 8 T cell receptor beta chains were all read from a single sample in a study of response to subunit inactivated influenza vaccine. MiXCR, run by TCRdb on the RT-PCR reads, gives a single entry per CDR3 protein. Here the sample spans about 540,000 distinct CDR3 sequences, roughly 25% being singletons. These data were also filed under a second study, of T cells expressing NK-cell markers. As reported in that work: UMIs were included in TCR beta cDNA generated by 5'RACE template switching.

This specimen was CD4+ T cells sorted from PBMCs, taken 12 days after vaccination. These receptors all stem from a man between 45 and 60 years old who received an inactivated influenza vaccine.

This clonotype has just a few counts. The chain recombines TRBV7-2 with TRBJ1-5; 8 positions agree with TRBD1. Per germline, CDR1 SGHTA and CDR2 FQGNSA. The CDR3 runs to 17 residues. The V and J ends lost 4 bases and 6 bases, in that order; junction bases with no gene match: 14. CDR3 region: CASSSGARGLGGQPQHF. The CDR3 DNA reads TGTGCCAGCAGCTCGGGGGCCAGGGGGCTAGGGGGTCAGCCCCAGCATTTT.

This chain links TRBV3-1 with TRBJ2-7; TRBD1 aligns across 8 bases. CDR3 length: 15 residues. V gave up 4 bases and J gave up 2 bases; unmatched junction bases: 7. The germline V gene encodes CDR1 LGHDT and CDR2 YNNKEL (reference sequence). This CDR3 is CASSLIGQGAYEQYF. CDR3 in DNA: TGTGCCAGCAGCCTAATCGGACAGGGAGCCTACGAGCAGTACTTC.

The genes are TRBV4-3 and TRBJ2-1, with 10 bases fitting TRBD2. This CDR3 contains 16 residues. Germline trimming cut 0 bases from V and 6 bases from J; bases unmatched to any gene: 5. Germline values: CDR1 LGHNA, CDR2 YSLEER. CDR3 region: CASSQDQLAGANEQFF. For the CDR3, the DNA is TGCGCCAGCAGCCAAGACCAGCTAGCGGGAGCCAATGAGCAGTTCTTC.

This clonotype was found a few times. This chain joins TRBV3-1 and TRBJ1-2, with D maybe TRBD1 (5 bases). The length of the CDR3 is 12 residues. CDR1 is LGHDT, CDR2 YNNKEL, per germline (reference sequence). Trimming left V 1 base short and J 10 bases short, with 10 bases between. The CDR3 here is CASSQVRGVYTF. The CDR3, as DNA: TGTGCCAGCAGCCAAGTGCGAGGGGTCTACACCTTC. The variable domain in full, with the rest retrieved from reference TRBV3-1 and TRBJ1-2, is DTAVSQTPKYLVTQMGNDKSIKCEQNLGHDTMYWYKQDSKKFLKIMFSYNNKELIINETVPNRFSPKSPDKAHLNLHINSLELGDSAVYFCASSQVRGVYTFGSGTRLTVV.

The chain is built from TRBV29-1 and TRBJ2-1; D is unresolved. Trimming shortened V by 7 bases and J by 4 bases, and 8 bases separated the two germline ends. Germline assignment: CDR1 SQVTM and CDR2 ANQGSEA. The CDR3 sequence is 11 residues long. CDR3 coding DNA: TGCAGCGCTACAATTTACAATGAGCAGTTCTTC. It is translated as CSATIYNEQFF.

The chain couples TRBV20-1 to TRBJ2-2; tentative D call: TRBD2 (6 bases). The CDR3 extends over 15 amino acids. Germline loops: CDR1 DFQATT, CDR2 SNEGSKA (reference sequence). V was trimmed by 4 bases and J by 1 base, leaving 13 bases between them. The CDR3 bases are TGCAGTGCTACCGGGAGAAGCAGGAACACCGGGGAGCTGTTTTTT. As protein: CSATGRSRNTGELFF.

The chain carries TRBV9 and TRBJ2-3; D remains ambiguous. Germline lookup yields CDR1 SGDLS and CDR2 YYNGEE. Trimming cost V 0 bases and J 2 bases, with 4 bases left between them. This CDR3 is 13 amino acids long. This chain's CDR3 is CASSVEVTDTQYF. The DNA for the CDR3 is TGTGCCAGCAGCGTAGAAGTCACAGATACGCAGTATTTT.

This chain connects TRBV5-8 to TRBJ2-7; unclear D gene. Germline CDR1 SGHTS, CDR2 YDEGEE. The CDR3 contains 14 residues. V lost 2 bases and J 3 bases, leaving 12 bases between the germline ends. The CDR3 DNA reads as TGTGCCAGCAGCTTTAAGGGCGACCTCTACGAGCAGTACTTC. It codes for CASSFKGDLYEQYF. Variable domain in full (rest from reference TRBV5-8 and TRBJ2-7): EAGVTQSPTHLIKTRGQQATLRCSPISGHTSVYWYQQALGLGLQFLLWYDEGEERNRGNFPPRFSGRQFPNYSSELNVNALELEDSALYLCASSFKGDLYEQYFGPGTRLTVT.